These T cell receptor beta chains were read from a single sample in a study of blood T cells in healthy people across ages. TCRdb re-analysed the 5' RACE reads in MiXCR, keeping a single row per CDR3 protein. Of around 1,100,000 distinct CDR3 sequences listed, 35% to 40% are singletons. Sequenced: blood. The receptors were gathered from a man aged 18 to 30 in good health. Each CDR3 is given with its conserved first and last residue. The order of the fields is clone size, D gene, J gene, V gene, CDR3 DNA, CDR3 protein. D genes are given only for firm matches. A row's size may be missing; if present it is once, few, many or a size class.

- TRBD1 TRBJ1-6 TRBV20-1 TGCAGTGCTAGCCGGGACAGGGTAACTTCACCCCTCCACTTT CSASRDRVTSPLHF
few - TRBJ1-4 TRBV28 TGTGCCAGCAGTCTTCTACCGACAGCAACTAATGAAAAACTGTTTTTT CASSLLPTATNEKLFF
- - TRBJ2-3 TRBV7-2 TGTGCCAGCAGCTCATACAGTGCCGATACGCGGTATTTT CASSSYSADTRYF
once TRBD2 TRBJ2-7 TRBV6-5 TGTGCCAGCAGTTCCGGGGTAGCGGGGGGGTACAATGAGCAGTACTTC CASSSGVAGGYNEQYF
- - TRBJ2-1 TRBV20-1 TGCAGTGCAACCGCTCGTACGGCGGCCTCCTACAATGAGCAGTTCTTC CSATARTAASYNEQFF
- - TRBJ1-3 TRBV4-1 TGCGCCAGCAGTCTGAATTTTAAGCGAAACACCATATATTTT CASSLNFKRNTIYF
- TRBD1 TRBJ2-3 TRBV7-3 TGTGCCAGCAGCTTCAACAGGGGGCCGGATACGCAGTATTTT CASSFNRGPDTQYF
few TRBD2 TRBJ2-3 TRBV4-1 TGCGCCAGCAGCCCTACTAGCGGGGGGACGCCGTTGGATACGCAGTATTTT CASSPTSGGTPLDTQYF
- TRBD1 TRBJ1-2 TRBV25-1 TGTGCCGGCAGTTCACCGGGACAGGGGGTCAATGGCTACACCTTC CAGSSPGQGVNGYTF
- - TRBJ2-6 TRBV12-3/TRBV12-4 TGTGCTAGCGGTGCGGGACAAATTATCTCTGGGGCCAACGTCCTGACTTTC CASGAGQIISGANVLTF
many - TRBJ2-7 TRBV4-2 TGTGCCAGCAGCCAAGAAGCCGGGGAGCAGTACTTC CASSQEAGEQYF
- - TRBJ2-5 TRBV6-5 TGTGCCAGCAGTTACTCCAGGACAGACACTATGCAAGAGACCCAGTACTTC CASSYSRTDTMQETQYF
few TRBD1 TRBJ1-2 TRBV7-2 TGTGCCAGCAGCCACACCGGGACAGGAGATAACTATGGCTACACCTTC CASSHTGTGDNYGYTF
few - TRBJ2-5 TRBV6-1 TGTGCCAGCAGTGAAGCCGGCCAGACACAAGAGACCCAGTACTTC CASSEAGQTQETQYF
- - TRBJ2-1 TRBV30 TGTGCCTGGAGAGGTCTGCAGGGATGGCCATACAATGAGCAGTTCTTC CAWRGLQGWPYNEQFF
- - TRBJ1-4 TRBV3-1 TGTGCCAGCAGCCAAGGACAGACGATTAATGAAAAACTGTTTTTT CASSQGQTINEKLFF
- - TRBJ2-1 TRBV9 TGTGCCAGCAGCGTAGGCCCAACAGTACACAATGAGCAGTTCTTC CASSVGPTVHNEQFF
few - TRBJ1-2 TRBV7-9 TGTGCCAGCAGCTTGGACCGAGCTCCCTATGGCTACACCTTC CASSLDRAPYGYTF
few - TRBJ2-3 TRBV20-1 TGCAGTGCGGAGGACGGCCCAGATACGCAGTATTTT CSAEDGPDTQYF
few - TRBJ1-1 TRBV7-2 TGTGCCAGCAGCCCCCCGGGTGCAGAATACGCTGAAGCTTTCTTT CASSPPGAEYAEAFF
- TRBD2 TRBJ2-7 TRBV3-1 TGTGCCAGCAGCCACTTAAGCGGGAGAGACGAGCAGTACTTC CASSHLSGRDEQYF
few - TRBJ2-7 TRBV20-1 TGCAGTGCTAAGGAGTCCGGGGACCCGAGCTCCTACGAGCAGTACTTC CSAKESGDPSSYEQYF
- TRBD1 TRBJ2-7 TRBV27 TGTGCCAGCAGTACTATCGGGACAGGACATAATGAGCAGTACTTC CASSTIGTGHNEQYF
once - TRBJ2-3 TRBV20-1 TGCAGTGCTAGAGAAGCGTCAGATACGCAGTATTTT CSAREASDTQYF
- - TRBJ2-3 TRBV5-4 TGTGCCAGCAGCTTTGACACGGTCCTAGATACGCAGTATTTT CASSFDTVLDTQYF
few - TRBJ1-2 TRBV3-1 TGTGCCAGCAGCCAAGTCGCGGAATATGGCTACACCTTC CASSQVAEYGYTF
few TRBD2 TRBJ2-1 TRBV10-3 TGTGCCATCAGCGGAAAGGGACTAGCGGGGGATGAGCAGTTCTTC CAISGKGLAGDEQFF
few TRBD1 TRBJ2-3 TRBV2 TGTGCCAGCAGAAAGACAGGGGATACGCAGTATTTT CASRKTGDTQYF
- TRBD1 TRBJ2-1 TRBV2 TGTACCAGCCAGGACAGGGTTTCATATGAGCAGTTCTTC CTSQDRVSYEQFF
once - TRBJ1-1 TRBV12-3/TRBV12-4 TGTGCCAGCAGTGGGTGGGTCGACACTGAAGCTTTCTTT CASSGWVDTEAFF
once TRBD2 TRBJ2-7 TRBV3-1 TGTGCCAGCAGCCAAGTCAGCGGGGGGGGTGAGCAGTACTTC CASSQVSGGGEQYF
- TRBD2 TRBJ2-5 TRBV24-1 TGTGCCGCCAGTGCTAGCGGGGGGGCAAATGAGCAGTACTTC CAASASGGANEQYF
- - TRBJ1-2 TRBV12-3/TRBV12-4 TGTGCCAGCAGAAGACTGGGGAACTATGGCTACACCTTC CASRRLGNYGYTF
once - TRBJ2-4 TRBV4-2 TGTGCCAGCAGCCAAGATACAGGGTCGACCAAAAACATTCAGTACTTC CASSQDTGSTKNIQYF
- TRBD2 TRBJ2-2 TRBV12-3/TRBV12-4 TGTGCCAGCCGTTTGGGTAGCGGGGCGAACACCGGGGAGCTGTTTTTT CASRLGSGANTGELFF
- - TRBJ1-2 TRBV5-1 TGCGCCAGCAGCTTGGATCGGGGGACGATCGCGAACTATGGCTACACCTTC CASSLDRGTIANYGYTF
- - TRBJ2-7 TRBV29-1 TGCAGCGTTGCGTACCAGGGTAACGAGCAGTACTTC CSVAYQGNEQYF
- TRBD1 TRBJ1-2 TRBV5-5 TGTGCCAGCAGCTCGGGACAGGGGAGGAGTGGCTACACCTTC CASSSGQGRSGYTF
- - TRBJ2-1 TRBV19 TGTGCCAGTAGTATCCCCCAGGGTAGCCTGTCCTACAATGAGCAGTTCTTC CASSIPQGSLSYNEQFF
few - TRBJ2-1 TRBV5-1 TGCGCCAGCAGCCCTTCGCGGGCTAGCGCGGGGAATGAGCAGTTCTTC CASSPSRASAGNEQFF
few - TRBJ1-2 TRBV9 TGTGCCAGCAGCGTAGCTCCTGGGAGTAACTATGGCTACACCTTC CASSVAPGSNYGYTF
many TRBD1 TRBJ2-1 TRBV30 TGTGCCTGGGGACAGGGAATCGGTGAGCAGTTCTTC CAWGQGIGEQFF
- - TRBJ1-2 TRBV10-3 TGTGCCTCACTCTCGGAATTCAATTATGGCCACACCTTC CASLSEFNYGHTF
few - TRBJ1-2 TRBV14 TGTGCCAGCAGCCAAGAGGGCAGTAGTTATGGCTACACCTTC CASSQEGSSYGYTF
once TRBD1 TRBJ1-4 TRBV5-6 TGTGCCAGCAGCTTTGGCAGGGGGTATGAAAAACTGTTTTTT CASSFGRGYEKLFF
few - TRBJ1-1 TRBV13 TGTGCCAGCAGCGGCTCGGGGTCCGGTAATATTGAAGCTTTCTTT CASSGSGSGNIEAFF
- - TRBJ2-7 TRBV12-3/TRBV12-4 TGTGCCAGCAGTTTATCGGCCGGGGGCTACAATGAGCAGTACTTC CASSLSAGGYNEQYF
- TRBD1 TRBJ1-6 TRBV10-3 TGTGCCATCAGTGACCGGGACAGGGGTTATTCACCCCTCCACTTT CAISDRDRGYSPLHF
- TRBD2 TRBJ2-5 TRBV9 TGTGCCAGCAGCGTAGTAGGTAGCGGGGAACAAGAGACCCAGTACTTC CASSVVGSGEQETQYF
- TRBD1 TRBJ2-1 TRBV18 TGTGCCAGCTCAGGACAGGAGCTCTACAATGAGCAGTTCTTC CASSGQELYNEQFF